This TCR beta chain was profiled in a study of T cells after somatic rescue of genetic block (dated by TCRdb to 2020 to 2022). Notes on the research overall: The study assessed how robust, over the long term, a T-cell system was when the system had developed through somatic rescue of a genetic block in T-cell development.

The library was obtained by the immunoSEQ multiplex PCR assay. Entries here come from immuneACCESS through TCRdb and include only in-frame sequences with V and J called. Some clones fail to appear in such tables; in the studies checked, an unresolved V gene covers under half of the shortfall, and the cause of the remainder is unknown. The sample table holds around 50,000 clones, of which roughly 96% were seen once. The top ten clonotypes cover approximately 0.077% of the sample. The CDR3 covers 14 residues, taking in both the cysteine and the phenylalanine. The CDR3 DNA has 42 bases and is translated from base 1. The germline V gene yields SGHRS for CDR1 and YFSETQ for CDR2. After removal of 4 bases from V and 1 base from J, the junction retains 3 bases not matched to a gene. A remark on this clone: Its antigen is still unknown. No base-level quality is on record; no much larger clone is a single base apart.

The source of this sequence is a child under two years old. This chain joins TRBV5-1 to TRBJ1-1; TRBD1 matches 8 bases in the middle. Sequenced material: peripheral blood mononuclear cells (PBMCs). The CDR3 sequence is CASSRQGPNTEAFF. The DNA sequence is TGCGCCAGCAGCCGACAGGGGCCGAACACTGAAGCTTTCTTT.